This T cell receptor beta chain was found in a study of cytomegalovirus exposure and HLA in healthy donors. Vbeta (60) and Jbeta (13) primers were used in the PCR. The repertoire was sequenced with immunoSEQ multiplex PCR; TCRdb's copy has only in-frame clones and lacks some. This repertoire shows around 150,000 clones, approximately 67% found once; its top ten account for less than 5%. The specimen sequenced was PBMCs. The source of this sequence is a woman between 18 and 30 years old in good health and CMV-seropositive.

The DNA of the CDR3 is TGTGCCACGAAGCGGACAGGTGGCTACGAGCAGTACTTC. Encoded protein: CATKRTGGYEQYF. This sequence joins TRBV19 and TRBJ2-7; 7 positions match TRBD1. The CDR3 has 13 amino acids. The V gene end was trimmed by 10 bases and the J gene end by 3 bases; junction bases not matched to a gene: 9. Germline values: CDR1 LNHDA, CDR2 SQIVND (reference sequence).